Shown below are 16 T cell receptor beta chains from a single sample sequenced in a study of cytomegalovirus exposure and HLA in healthy donors. Both 60 Vbeta primers and 13 Jbeta primers went into the PCR. Profiling relied on immunoSEQ multiplex PCR, and the TCRdb table lists in-frame clones only, not all of them. Among 90,000 to 100,000 clones listed, roughly 81% were seen once. The source material was PBMCs. The receptors originated from a middle-aged man in good health and CMV-seronegative.

The chain is built from TRBV9 and TRBJ1-5; 10 nucleotides match TRBD1. Looked up from germline, CDR1 is SGDLS and CDR2 is YYNGEE. The CDR3 runs 15 residues. V dropped 0 bases and J dropped 7; count of bases not matched to a gene: 4. Written as DNA, the CDR3 is TGTGCCAGCAGCGTAGGACAGGGGGCATGGCAGCCCCAGCATTTT. This translates into CASSVGQGAWQPQHF.

The chain employs TRBV2 and TRBJ1-2, with a tentative D call TRBD1 (5 bases). CDR3 size: 11 residues. Trimming pared 10 bases from V and 4 bases from J, leaving 10 bases between. The germline V gene has CDR1 SNHLY and CDR2 FYNNEI. CDR3 loop: CATKGAYGYTF. The CDR3 region has the DNA TGTGCCACCAAAGGGGCCTATGGCTACACCTTC. Variable domain in full (rest from reference TRBV2 and TRBJ1-2): EPEVTQTPSHQVTQMGQEVILRCVPISNHLYFYWYRQILGQKVEFLVSFYNNEISEKSEIFDDQFSVERPDGSNFTLKIRSTKLEDSAMYFCATKGAYGYTFGSGTRLTVV.

This chain connects TRBV18 to TRBJ1-5, with D tentatively TRBD1 (6 bases). The CDR3 extends over 15 amino acids. The V gene's germline CDR1 is KGHSH and CDR2 LQKENI. The V gene lost 3 bases and the J gene lost 2 bases, with 11 bases spanning the gap. Here the CDR3 DNA reads TGTGCCAGCTCACCCTCAGGGGCAGGCAATCAGCCCCAGCATTTT. It codes for CASSPSGAGNQPQHF.

This clone is a singleton in its sample. The same CDR3 arises from other DNA sequences in this sample as well. The chain combines TRBV5-1 with TRBJ2-3; 8 bases are shared with TRBD1. Per the germline V gene, CDR1 is SGHRS and CDR2 is YFSETQ. The V gene end was trimmed by 0 bases and the J gene end by 3 bases; junction bases not matched to a gene: 3. CDR3 size: 15 residues. The CDR3 spells CASSLGQGATDTQYF. The CDR3 DNA reads as TGCGCCAGCAGCTTGGGGCAGGGGGCTACAGATACGCAGTATTTT.

The V gene is TRBV27, the J gene TRBJ2-1; 11 nucleotides agree with TRBD2. The CDR3 covers 15 residues. Germline V CDR1 and CDR2: MNHEY, SMNVEV (reference sequence). The trim removed 6 bases at V and 5 bases at J, leaving 6 bases unmatched. The CDR3: CASRVAGGPHNEQFF. Written as DNA, the CDR3 is TGTGCCAGCAGGGTAGCGGGGGGGCCCCACAATGAGCAGTTCTTC.

This chain connects TRBV5-6 to TRBJ2-3; D might be TRBD1 (5 bases). The V end lost 0 bases, the J end lost 4 bases, and 15 bases lay between the germline ends. CDR1 and CDR2 (germline): SGHDT, YYEEEE. This CDR3 contains 16 residues. CDR3 sequence (DNA): TGTGCCAGCAGCTTGGGGACACAGCTTCGCGCAGATACGCAGTATTTT. Translated, it gives CASSLGTQLRADTQYF.

The genes are TRBV7-9 and TRBJ1-2, with D perhaps TRBD1 (6 bases). V was cut by 5 bases and J by 7 bases, with 17 bases left in between. Germline CDR1 reads SEHNR; CDR2 reads FQNEAQ (reference sequence). CDR3 length: 14 amino acids. CDR3: CASSRPGGLFGYTF. The CDR3 DNA reads as TGTGCCAGCAGCCGTCCCGGGGGGCTGTTTGGCTACACCTTC.

This rearrangement joins TRBV7-2 to TRBJ2-4; a weak D match, TRBD1 (5 bases). The CDR3 extends over 16 amino acids. In germline, CDR1 is SGHTA, CDR2 FQGNSA. Trimming stripped 5 bases from V and 2 bases from J, with 16 bases between. The CDR3 loop reads CASSRLKQDTKNIQYF. The CDR3 DNA reads TGTGCCAGCAGCAGACTCAAACAGGACACCAAAAACATTCAGTACTTC.

This chain uses TRBV19 with TRBJ2-1; possible D gene TRBD1, 5 bases. V was cut by 6 bases and J by 10 bases, with 13 bases left in between. CDR1 is LNHDA and CDR2 is SQIVND in the germline V gene (reference sequence). The CDR3 extends over 12 amino acids. CDR3 DNA sequence: TGTGCCAGTAGCAGGGAAAAAGGGGAGCAGTTCTTC. Translating it yields CASSREKGEQFF.

The chain joins TRBV7-2 to TRBJ2-2, with a tentative D call TRBD1 (6 bases). The CDR3 totals 16 residues. V was shortened by 0 bases and J by 0 bases, with 8 bases between the two germline ends. Germline V lookup: CDR1 SGHTA, CDR2 FQGNSA. In DNA form, the CDR3 reads TGTGCCAGCAGCTTAGCTGGGGGCGCGAACACCGGGGAGCTGTTTTTT. This gives the protein CASSLAGGANTGELFF.

This chain's CDR3 is CASSPVSSGNTIYF. Written as DNA, the CDR3 is TGTGCCAGCAGCCCCGTTAGCTCTGGAAACACCATATATTTT. The chain has TRBV7-2 and TRBJ1-3, with D hard to call. The germline V and J ends were trimmed by 5 bases and 0 bases, with 8 bases remaining between them. Germline V gene lookup returns CDR1 SGHTA and CDR2 FQGNSA. The CDR3 loop spans 14 amino acids.

This clone occurred a few times. The chain links TRBV27 to TRBJ1-2; TRBD1 is a possible D gene (6 bases). Germline-derived CDR1 and CDR2 are MNHEY and SMNVEV (reference sequence). This CDR3 region has 13 residues. V was clipped by 3 bases and J by 4 bases, with 9 bases between them. In nucleotides, the CDR3 is TGTGCCAGCAGTTTCGACAGGCGCTATGGCTACACCTTC. Translation gives CASSFDRRYGYTF.

The chain uses TRBV6-1 and TRBJ2-3, with D unresolved. Trimming removed 6 bases from V and 4 bases from J, with 5 bases in between. This CDR3 contains 11 residues. Germline CDR1 is MNHNS and CDR2 is SASEGT. The CDR3 sequence: CASRESDTQYF. The CDR3 DNA is TGTGCCAGCAGGGAGTCAGATACGCAGTATTTT.

Only one count was recorded for this clone. V is TRBV6-6 and J is TRBJ1-5; D is undetermined. CDR1 and CDR2 (germline): MNHNY, SVGAGI (reference sequence). V lost 6 bases to trimming and J lost 5 bases, with 11 bases between them. The CDR3 is 13 residues long. CDR3 bases: TGTGCCAGCAGACAACATAACGATCAGCCCCAGCATTTT. It encodes CASRQHNDQPQHF.

This chain joins TRBV7-9 and TRBJ1-6; the match to TRBD1 covers 8 bases. The V and J ends lost 5 bases and 7 bases, in that order; junction bases with no gene match: 10. CDR1 and CDR2 (germline): SEHNR, FQNEAQ (reference sequence). The CDR3 has 16 amino acids. CDR3 loop: CASSGRTGFGNSPLHF. For the CDR3, the DNA is TGTGCCAGCAGCGGGAGGACAGGGTTTGGGAATTCACCCCTCCACTTT.

The genes are TRBV2 and TRBJ1-2; D not resolved. The CDR3 consists of 11 residues. With 10 bases removed from V and 5 bases from J, the gap between germline ends came to 11 bases. Germline V gene sequence: CDR1 SNHLY, CDR2 FYNNEI. The CDR3 bases are TGTGCCACCGCAGGCACTTATGGCTACACCTTC. It specifies CATAGTYGYTF.